The sequence of this T cell receptor (beta chain) was determined in a study of T cells in Graves' hyperthyroidism and ophthalmopathy. Amplification yielded TCR beta CDR3 regions, with RNA transcripts as the source. TCR CDR3 regions were first amplified by RT-PCR with HTBI primers. TCRdb re-derived calls from the multiplex PCR reads in MiXCR, one entry per CDR3 protein. The table shows about 400,000 distinct CDR3 sequences, with 15% occurring only once. The study based diagnoses on clinical symptoms, serum thyroxine and TRAb, thyroid ultrasound and orbital computed tomography. The PBMCs studied were ones that came from 8 to 10 ml fresh peripheral blood. From germline, CDR1 is MNHEY and CDR2 SVGEGT. The germline V and J ends were trimmed by 0 bases and 4 bases, with 4 bases remaining between them. This CDR3 has 13 residues. This clonotype showed up many times. The antigen remains unidentified. Points from the study as a whole: Ophthalmopathy was told apart from stable hyperthyroidism by a 13 V-J model. The blood repertoire included most of the expanded thyroid clonotypes above 0.001.

This chain joins TRBV6-2 or TRBV6-3 and TRBJ2-1, with unresolved D. This TCR derives from a woman younger than 45 with Graves' hyperthyroidism. The specimen was blood. As DNA, the CDR3 is TGTGCCAGCAGTTACTCTGATTACAATGAGCAGTTCTTC. Amino acids: CASSYSDYNEQFF.